The TCR beta chain under discussion was sequenced for a study of sequential checkpoint blockade in melanoma (dated 2019 in TCRdb). For the study in its entirety: Using 1:1 randomization, the trial assigned patients either to first-line nivolumab followed by ipilimumab (arm A) or to ipilimumab followed by nivolumab (arm B). Both trial sequences were followed by maintenance nivolumab. Broad study findings and their caveats: The response-prediction model combining TCR metrics and mutation burden needs validation in larger, independent patient cohorts.

From V the trimming removes 9 bases and from J it removes 4 bases, while the gene matches leave 9 bases of the junction unaccounted for. According to the germline V gene, CDR1 reads SNHLY and CDR2 reads FYNNEI. From the cysteine up to the phenylalanine, the CDR3 has a length of 15 residues. Only the CDR3 part of the read is kept: 45 bases, read in frame from the first base. The immunoSEQ Assay was used to immunosequence TCRbeta CDR3 regions from genomic DNA. Before high-throughput sequencing, genomic DNA was amplified using bias-controlled multiplex PCR. The study's processing was this. To quantify the absolute abundance of each unique TCRbeta CDR3 region, the sequences were collapsed and filtered. Clonality was defined as 1 minus Pielou's evenness and was calculated using productive rearrangements only. A previously published method was used to identify clones with significantly greater frequencies in on-treatment samples than in baseline samples. TCRdb obtained this table from immuneACCESS and retained in-frame rearrangements with V and J assigned. These tables miss some clones; where compared with another copy, unresolved V genes account for less than half of the shortfall, and the remainder is unexplained. Clonal size and the V and J genes are those of that table, whereas D and trimming came from the DNA. The sample data list over 10,000 clones, and 70% to 80% of these were observed just once. Together, the top ten hold 20% to 30% of the sample.

What this sample's treatment or condition label stands for: randomized to nivolumab then ipilimumab (arm A) or the reverse (arm B). No trial patient had received prior DNA-damaging chemotherapy. A FACS Aria II flow cytometer was used to sort live CD3+CD8+ cells that were negative for CD19 and CD56 from thawed PBMCs. Samples were obtained from patients with melanoma enrolled in CheckMate 064, a randomized, open-label phase II trial of sequential checkpoint blockade. Peripheral blood mononuclear cells were collected by leukapheresis, purified with Ficoll-Paque, and frozen in human serum with about 9.2% DMSO. Purity of sorted blood CD3+CD8+ cells was verified at >98% immediately after sorting, followed by DNA extraction. With respect to this clone: Its antigen is currently not known. No base-level quality is on record; no much larger clone is a single base apart.

This chain joins TRBV2 to TRBJ2-3, with 11 middle bases fitting TRBD1. The receptor's source is a human donor with melanoma. Sample: CD8+ T cells sorted from blood (inferred from file names), taken from a patient given nivolumab and ipilimumab in sequence. DNA sequence: TGTGCCAGAACCGGGACAGGGGGTCCCTCAGATACGCAGTATTTT. Translated, this gives CARTGTGGPSDTQYF.